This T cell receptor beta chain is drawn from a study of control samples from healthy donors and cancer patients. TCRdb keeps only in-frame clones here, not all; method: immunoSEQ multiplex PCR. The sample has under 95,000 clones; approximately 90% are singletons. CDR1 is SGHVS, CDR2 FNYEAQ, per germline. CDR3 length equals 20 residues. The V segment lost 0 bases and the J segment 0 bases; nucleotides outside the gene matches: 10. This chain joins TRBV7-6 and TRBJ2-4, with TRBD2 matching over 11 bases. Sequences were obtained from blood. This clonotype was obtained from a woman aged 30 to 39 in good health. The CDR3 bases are TGTGCCAGCAGCTTAGCCGCCGCGGGACTAGCGGAACTAGCCAAAAACATTCAGTACTTC. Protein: CASSLAAAGLAELAKNIQYF.